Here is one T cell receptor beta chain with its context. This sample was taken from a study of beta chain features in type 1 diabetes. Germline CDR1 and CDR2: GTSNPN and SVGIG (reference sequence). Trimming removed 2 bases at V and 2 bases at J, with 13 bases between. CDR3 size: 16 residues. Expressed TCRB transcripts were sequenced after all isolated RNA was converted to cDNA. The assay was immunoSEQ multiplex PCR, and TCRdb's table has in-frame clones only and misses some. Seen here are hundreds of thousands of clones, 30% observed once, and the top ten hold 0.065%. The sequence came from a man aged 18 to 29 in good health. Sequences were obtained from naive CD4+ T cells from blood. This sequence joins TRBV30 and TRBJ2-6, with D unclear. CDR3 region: CAWSRTWVPGANVLTF. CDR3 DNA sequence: TGTGCCTGGAGTCGAACTTGGGTACCTGGGGCCAACGTCCTGACTTTC. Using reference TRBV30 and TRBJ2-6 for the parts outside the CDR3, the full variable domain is SQTIHQWPATLVQPVGSPLSLECTVEGTSNPNLYWYRQAAGRGLQLLFYSVGIGQISSEVPQNLSASRPQDRQFILSSKKLLLSDSGFYLCAWSRTWVPGANVLTFGAGSRLTVL.